These 25 T cell receptor beta chains were all obtained from the same sample, sequenced in a study of T cell responses to AZD1222 COVID-19 vaccine. Profiled with immunoSEQ multiplex PCR; TCRdb holds only in-frame clones, not every one. The table lists over 140,000 clones, around 92% of them singletons. Sequenced here: peripheral blood, sampled 28 days after the second AZD1222 dose. All receptors come from an adult who received the AZD1222 COVID-19 vaccine.

The chain has TRBV6-5 and TRBJ1-5; 8 bases match TRBD1. The CDR3 loop spans 15 amino acids. The J segment lost 0 bases and the V segment lost 5 bases, leaving 3 bases of the junction unmatched. Germline V gives CDR1 MNHEY, CDR2 SVGAGI. CDR3 protein: CASSRDRYSNQPQHF. The CDR3 nucleotides read TGTGCCAGCAGTAGGGACAGGTATAGCAATCAGCCCCAGCATTTT.

The J gene is TRBJ2-5, the V gene TRBV7-2; D call uncertain. Germline-derived CDR1 and CDR2 are SGHTA and FQGNSA. Trimming cost V 1 base and J 3 bases, with 6 bases left between them. The CDR3 is 13 amino acids. The CDR3 reads CASSLDPEETQYF. The CDR3 region has the DNA TGTGCCAGCAGCTTAGATCCGGAAGAGACCCAGTACTTC.

The CDR3 protein is CASSYTSRGGTEAFF. The CDR3 nucleotides are TGTGCCAGCAGTTACACAAGTAGAGGGGGCACTGAAGCTTTCTTT. The chain joins TRBV6-5 to TRBJ1-1; possible D gene TRBD1, 6 bases. Trimming shortened V by 2 bases and J by 4 bases, and 14 bases separated the two germline ends. The CDR3 covers 15 residues. Germline V gene lookup returns CDR1 MNHEY and CDR2 SVGAGI.

This sequence joins TRBV7-9 and TRBJ2-7; TRBD1 agrees at 9 bases. Losses at the gene ends were 2 bases for V and 3 bases for J; bases not matched to a gene: 8. The CDR3 is made up of 16 amino acids. Germline CDR1 SEHNR, CDR2 FQNEAQ (reference sequence). In DNA form, the CDR3 reads TGTGCCAGCAGCTTAAGCAGGGACAGGGCGAACTACGAGCAGTACTTC. Protein sequence: CASSLSRDRANYEQYF.

This clone was seen just once. The CDR3 protein is CASSNPRDSQMDTEAFF. DNA for the CDR3: TGTGCCAGCAGTAACCCCCGGGACAGCCAGATGGATACTGAAGCTTTCTTT. The chain combines TRBV28 with TRBJ1-1, with 7 bases matching TRBD1. This CDR3 spans 17 amino acids. V gave up 5 bases and J gave up 5 bases; unmatched junction bases: 17. Per germline, CDR1 MDHEN and CDR2 SYDVKM.

The chain has TRBV4-3 and TRBJ1-1, with D uncertain. V dropped 0 bases and J dropped 6 bases, with 14 bases sitting between them. CDR1 and CDR2 from the germline V gene are LGHNA and YSLEER. The CDR3 is 15 residues long. CDR3 DNA: TGCGCCAGCAGCCAAGATATTGCGACCCTACCTGAAGCTTTCTTT. This codes for CASSQDIATLPEAFF.

This rearrangement joins TRBV5-1 to TRBJ1-1; D is undetermined. Trimming removed 0 bases from V and 1 base from J, with 4 bases in between. There are 13 residues in the CDR3. The germline CDR1 and CDR2 sequences are SGHRS and YFSETQ. CDR3: CASSLVTNTEAFF. CDR3 in DNA: TGCGCCAGCAGCTTGGTTACGAACACTGAAGCTTTCTTT.

There are a few counts of this clone. V is TRBV14 and J is TRBJ1-1; no firm D call. The germline V and J ends were trimmed by 5 bases and 7 bases, with 11 bases remaining between them. Germline V gene data show CDR1 as SGHDN and CDR2 as FVKESK. The length of the CDR3 is 12 residues. CDR3 sequence reads: CASSFDNVEAFF. In nucleotides, the CDR3 is TGTGCCAGCAGCTTTGATAACGTTGAAGCTTTCTTT.

The chain combines TRBV18 with TRBJ1-1; no reliable D call. The CDR3 totals 13 residues. Trimming removed 1 base from V and 1 base from J, with 4 bases in between. CDR1 KGHSH and CDR2 LQKENI come from the germline V gene. The CDR3 nucleotides read TGTGCCAGCTCACCACGGCGGAACACTGAAGCTTTCTTT. Amino acid sequence: CASSPRRNTEAFF.

The chain uses TRBV28 and TRBJ2-3; TRBD2 might be the D (7 bases). The CDR3 covers 14 residues. The germline gives CDR1 MDHEN, CDR2 SYDVKM. V was clipped by 6 bases and J by 3 bases, with 13 bases between them. CDR3 region: CASRRGGRTDTQYF. CDR3 DNA: TGTGCCAGCAGGAGGGGGGGTAGGACAGATACGCAGTATTTT.

This clone has just one count. The chain is built from TRBV7-2 and TRBJ1-1, with D unclear. Looked up from germline, CDR1 is SGHTA and CDR2 is FQGNSA. The V gene lost 0 bases and the J gene lost 4 bases, with 6 bases spanning the gap. CDR3 length equals 13 residues. The CDR3 sequence: CASSLAWGTEAFF. In DNA, the CDR3 is TGTGCCAGCAGCTTAGCCTGGGGCACTGAAGCTTTCTTT.

Of note for this clone: Other DNA sequences from this sample encode an identical CDR3 as well. The chain combines TRBV27 with TRBJ2-7, with D perhaps TRBD1 (6 bases). In germline, CDR1 is MNHEY, CDR2 SMNVEV (reference sequence). This CDR3 has 14 residues. V lost 0 bases and J 4 bases, leaving 10 bases between the germline ends. The CDR3: CASSLSKGVYEQYF. The CDR3, as DNA: TGTGCCAGCAGTTTATCGAAGGGGGTTTACGAGCAGTACTTC.

V gene TRBV3-1 (or the pseudogene TRBV3-2) combines with J gene TRBJ2-2; no firm D call. Germline V gene lookup returns CDR1 LGHDT and CDR2 YNNKEL (reference sequence). Trimming left V 0 bases short and J 6 bases short, with 11 bases between. This CDR3 contains 15 residues. For the CDR3, the DNA is TGTGCCAGCAGCCAAGATTTTAGAGGAGCCGGGGAGCTGTTTTTT. It encodes CASSQDFRGAGELFF.

The rearrangement uses TRBV5-1 and TRBJ1-6; perhaps TRBD1 as D (6 bases). The CDR3 is 15 amino acids. V was shortened by 2 bases and J by 7 bases, with 13 bases between the two germline ends. Per the germline V gene, CDR1 is SGHRS and CDR2 is YFSETQ. The CDR3 region has the DNA TGCGCCAGCAGCTTCGGACAGACCGTCAATTCACCCCTCCACTTT. Protein sequence: CASSFGQTVNSPLHF.

This chain uses TRBV7-2 with TRBJ2-3; D unclear. This CDR3 is built from 15 residues. Germline CDR1 and CDR2: SGHTA and FQGNSA. V lost 5 bases and J 1 base, leaving 13 bases between the germline ends. The CDR3 DNA follows: TGTGCCAGCAGCCCGAATGATATTGGCACAGATACGCAGTATTTT. It codes for CASSPNDIGTDTQYF.

This clone came up once. The gene calls are TRBV28 and TRBJ1-1; D is ambiguous. Deletions cut 3 bases from V and 10 bases from J, with 12 bases between. CDR1 is MDHEN, CDR2 SYDVKM, per germline. This CDR3 is built from 12 residues. The CDR3 region is CASSLRTRLAFF. The CDR3 DNA follows: TGTGCCAGCAGTTTGAGGACCAGGCTAGCTTTCTTT.

This chain links TRBV6-6 with TRBJ1-6; a weak D match, TRBD1 (5 bases). V lost 4 bases and J 10 bases, leaving 11 bases between the germline ends. Germline CDR1 and CDR2: MNHNY and SVGAGI (reference sequence). The length of the CDR3 is 13 residues. The CDR3 bases are TGTGCCAGCAGTTCCAGGGAGACATCACCCCTCCACTTT. It specifies CASSSRETSPLHF.

In this sample, this clone turned up a few times. The CDR3 reads CASSSLQGGNNAEAFF. CDR3 nucleotide sequence: TGTGCCAGCAGTTCCTTACAGGGTGGGAACAACGCTGAAGCTTTCTTT. J is TRBJ1-1 and V is TRBV6-5, with D possibly matching TRBD1 (6 bases). V lost 4 bases and J lost 6, with 21 bases in between. This CDR3 is 16 amino acids long. CDR1 is MNHEY and CDR2 is SVGAGI in the germline V gene.

The chain employs TRBV13 and TRBJ2-1; 8 nucleotides line up with TRBD2. Unmatched junction bases numbered 14, after V lost 7 bases and J lost 12 bases. The CDR3 has 14 amino acids. The V gene's germline CDR1 is PRHDT and CDR2 FYEKMQ (reference sequence). The CDR3 sequence: CASTGGLVLRGQFF. CDR3 DNA sequence: TGTGCCAGCACCGGGGGACTAGTCCTTCGAGGGCAGTTCTTC.

CDR3 loop: CSTSMGGHRNSKAFF. The CDR3 nucleotides read TGCAGCACCTCTATGGGGGGACACCGGAACTCTAAAGCTTTCTTT. V is TRBV29-1 and J is TRBJ1-1; a weak D match, TRBD1 (6 bases). The V end lost 8 bases, the J end lost 9 bases, and 28 bases lay between the germline ends. In germline, CDR1 is SQVTM, CDR2 ANQGSEA. The CDR3 sequence is 15 residues long.

This sequence joins TRBV9 and TRBJ1-1, with 11 bases matching TRBD1. The germline CDR1 and CDR2 sequences are SGDLS and YYNGEE. V shed 4 bases and J 4 bases; nucleotides not matched to a gene: 6. This CDR3 contains 15 residues. The CDR3 is CASSRTGTGGTEAFF. DNA for the CDR3: TGTGCCAGCAGCCGAACCGGGACAGGGGGCACTGAAGCTTTCTTT.

The J gene is TRBJ1-2, the V gene TRBV19; tentatively, D is TRBD1 (5 bases). This CDR3 spans 13 amino acids. Germline CDR1 is LNHDA and CDR2 is SQIVND (reference sequence). Trimming took 3 bases from V and 7 from J, leaving 12 bases between them. In DNA, the CDR3 is TGTGCCAGTAGTATTTTTGTGGGACTTGGCTACACCTTC. Protein: CASSIFVGLGYTF. Using reference TRBV19 and TRBJ1-2 for the parts outside the CDR3, the full variable domain is DGGITQSPKYLFRKEGQNVTLSCEQNLNHDAMYWYRQDPGQGLRLIYYSQIVNDFQKGDIAEGYSVSREKKESFPLTVTSAQKNPTAFYLCASSIFVGLGYTFGSGTRLTVV.

The chain joins TRBV7-6 to TRBJ1-3; no reliable D call. Germline CDR1 reads SGHVS; CDR2 reads FNYEAQ. The CDR3 extends over 19 amino acids. Trimming removed 1 base from V and 0 bases from J, with 19 bases in between. The CDR3 reads CASSLGVLGLAYSGNTIYF. CDR3 nucleotides: TGTGCCAGCAGCTTAGGGGTATTAGGGTTAGCCTACTCTGGAAACACCATATATTTT. Using reference TRBV7-6 and TRBJ1-3 for the parts outside the CDR3, the full variable domain is GAGVSQSPRYKVTKRGQDVALRCDPISGHVSLYWYRQALGQGPEFLTYFNYEAQQDKSGLPNDRFSAERPEGSISTLTIQRTEQRDSAMYRCASSLGVLGLAYSGNTIYFGEGSWLTVV.

The gene calls are TRBV6-1 and TRBJ1-4; TRBD1 aligns across 10 bases. The CDR3 sequence is 17 residues long. J lost 2 bases, V lost 4 bases, and 7 bases had no gene match. The V gene's germline CDR1 is MNHNS and CDR2 SASEGT. The CDR3 sequence: CASSARTGGRTNEKLFF. The CDR3 DNA reads TGTGCCAGCAGTGCCCGGACAGGGGGTCGCACTAATGAAAAACTGTTTTTT.

The chain combines TRBV29-1 with TRBJ2-1; weak D call: TRBD2 (6 bases). CDR1 is SQVTM, CDR2 ANQGSEA, per germline. V dropped 2 bases and J dropped 3 bases, with 17 bases sitting between them. This CDR3 has 16 residues. The DNA of the CDR3 is TGCAGCGTTGAAAAGGTCCCGGGAGTGGACTACAATGAGCAGTTCTTC. Amino acids: CSVEKVPGVDYNEQFF.